This T cell receptor beta chain was captured by sequencing in a study of blood T cell repertoires in COVID-19. Study context: The United States, Italy and Spain supplied acute and convalescent COVID-19 samples. Sources were T cells, B-cell-depleted T cells, or PBMCs; the material itself was cDNA or gDNA.

Germline CDR1 and CDR2: SNHLY and FYNNEI. The CDR3 sequence is 14 residues long. V lost 5 bases to trimming and J lost 5 bases, with 15 bases between them. Per the study methods: Reference gene primer amplification yielded estimated nucleated cell counts. Assay: immunoSEQ multiplex PCR; the TCRdb copy retains only in-frame clones and omits some. V, J and clone size are those of that table, while D and trimming were read from the DNA. Of around 130,000 clones in the sample, about 83% were seen once. The sample comprised peripheral blood. This TCR was sampled from a man aged 40-50 years with active or convalescent COVID-19. The rearrangement links TRBV2 to TRBJ1-1; D gene unclear. CDR3 residues: CASSSVGETTEAFF. The CDR3 DNA reads as TGTGCCAGCAGTTCCGTCGGGGAGACGACTGAAGCTTTCTTT.